This TCR beta chain was documented in a study of T-cell memory formation after mild COVID-19. One entry per CDR3 protein, called by TCRdb with MiXCR from the 5' RACE reads. The sample lists some 210,000 distinct CDR3 sequences; about 27% were seen once. This clonotype turned up a few times. The CDR3 is made up of 15 amino acids. Germline V gene sequence: CDR1 SGHNT, CDR2 YYREEE (reference sequence). The V and J ends lost 4 bases and 7 bases respectively, with 19 bases between them. The sequencing input was PBMCs or a T cell subset sorted from them (not recorded which). This TCR was sampled from an adult woman who had mild COVID-19 (a few samples of this study predate the infection). Cell type and time point are not known. This rearrangement joins TRBV5-4 to TRBJ2-3, with D perhaps matching TRBD2 (6 bases). Here the CDR3 reads CASSQPGLGVHTQYF. CDR3 sequence (DNA): TGTGCCAGCAGCCAGCCGGGACTGGGGGTACATACGCAGTATTTT.